This T cell receptor beta chain was identified during a study of OX40 agonist ivuxolimab in advanced cancers. Sequencing used immunoSEQ multiplex PCR; TCRdb keeps in-frame clones, though not all of them. Of some 19,000 clones listed, about 89% were seen once; the top ten hold 15% to 20%. Germline V gene lookup returns CDR1 SGHRS and CDR2 YFSETQ. V lost 7 bases, J lost 2 bases, and 4 bases lay in between. This CDR3 has 11 amino acids. The starting material was CD4+ or CD8+ T cells sorted from blood, obtained in a trial of the OX40 agonist ivuxolimab. The source of this sequence is an adult with an advanced solid tumor such as melanoma, head and neck, liver or kidney cancer. The chain carries TRBV5-1 and TRBJ1-3; D is ambiguous. CDR3 sequence (DNA): TGCGCCAGCCAGGCTGGAAACACCATATATTTT. It encodes CASQAGNTIYF.